The clone carrying this TCR beta chain has only one observation. As yet, its antigen is unknown. The data derive from a study of cytomegalovirus exposure and HLA in healthy donors. The CDR3 covers 14 residues. Germline V lookup: CDR1 SGHRS, CDR2 YFSETQ. Trimming shortened V by 1 base and J by 0 bases, and 8 bases separated the two germline ends. Whole-study findings and limits: Per a later analysis, 16,951 TCR beta sequences showed association with HLA alleles at 0.05 false discovery rate. In vitro assays verified that three CMV-associated chains recognized CMV antigens specifically.

The study ran its PCR with 60 Vbeta and 13 Jbeta primers. The repertoire was sequenced with immunoSEQ multiplex PCR; TCRdb's copy has only in-frame clones and lacks some. Among some 150,000 clones listed, roughly three quarters were seen once. Sequencing used PBMCs. The source of this sequence is a man aged 18 to 29 in good health and CMV-seropositive. V gene TRBV5-1 combines with J gene TRBJ2-7; maybe TRBD1 (5 bases). The CDR3 region is CASSLSGYSYEQYF. The DNA of the CDR3 is TGCGCCAGCAGCTTGTCAGGGTACTCCTACGAGCAGTACTTC.